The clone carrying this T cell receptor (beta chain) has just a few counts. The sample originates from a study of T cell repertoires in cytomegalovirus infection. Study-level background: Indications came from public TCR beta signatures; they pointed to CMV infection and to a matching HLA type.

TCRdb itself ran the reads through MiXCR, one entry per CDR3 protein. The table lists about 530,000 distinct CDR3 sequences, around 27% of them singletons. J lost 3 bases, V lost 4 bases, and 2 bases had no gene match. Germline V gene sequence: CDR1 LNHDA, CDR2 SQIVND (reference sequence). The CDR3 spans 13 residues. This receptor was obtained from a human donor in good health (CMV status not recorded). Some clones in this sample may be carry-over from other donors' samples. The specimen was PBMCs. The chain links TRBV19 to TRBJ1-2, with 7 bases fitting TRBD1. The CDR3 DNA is TGTGCCAGTAGTAAAGGGACAGACTATGGCTACACCTTC. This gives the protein CASSKGTDYGYTF.